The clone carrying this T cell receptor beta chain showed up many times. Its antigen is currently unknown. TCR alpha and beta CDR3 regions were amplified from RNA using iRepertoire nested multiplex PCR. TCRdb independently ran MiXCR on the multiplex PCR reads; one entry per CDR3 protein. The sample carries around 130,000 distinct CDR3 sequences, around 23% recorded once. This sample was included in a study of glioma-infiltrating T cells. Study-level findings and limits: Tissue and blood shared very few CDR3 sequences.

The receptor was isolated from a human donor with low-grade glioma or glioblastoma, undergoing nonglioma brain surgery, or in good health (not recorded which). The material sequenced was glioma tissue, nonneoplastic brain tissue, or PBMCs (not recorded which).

The CDR3: CSARGLLNTEAFF. The CDR3 DNA is TGCAGTGCTAGGGGGTTACTGAACACTGAAGCTTTCTTT. The chain carries TRBV20-1 and TRBJ1-1; D call uncertain. V was clipped by 3 bases and J by 0 bases, with 8 bases between them. The CDR3 runs 13 residues. The V gene's germline CDR1 is DFQATT and CDR2 SNEGSKA (reference sequence).